Described below is a single T cell receptor (beta chain) sequence and its context. These data come from a study of T cell changes during pregnancy in multiple sclerosis. V lost 2 bases and J lost 2, with 12 bases in between. CDR1 is KGHSH and CDR2 is LQKENI in the germline V gene. The CDR3 has 15 amino acids. Clones were read by immunoSEQ multiplex PCR, and TCRdb kept only the in-frame ones, dropping some. This repertoire shows roughly 20,000 clones, 80% to 90% found once; its top ten account for roughly 8.1%. The chain recombines TRBV18 with TRBJ2-5, with a weak D call TRBD1 (6 bases). The sequence came from a female donor in good health, enrolled as a control in a pregnancy study. The source was CD8+ T cells from peripheral blood mononuclear cells, collected in the second trimester of pregnancy. The CDR3 DNA follows: TGTGCCAGCTCACCAGAACAGGGCCTTCAAGAGACCCAGTACTTC. It codes for CASSPEQGLQETQYF.